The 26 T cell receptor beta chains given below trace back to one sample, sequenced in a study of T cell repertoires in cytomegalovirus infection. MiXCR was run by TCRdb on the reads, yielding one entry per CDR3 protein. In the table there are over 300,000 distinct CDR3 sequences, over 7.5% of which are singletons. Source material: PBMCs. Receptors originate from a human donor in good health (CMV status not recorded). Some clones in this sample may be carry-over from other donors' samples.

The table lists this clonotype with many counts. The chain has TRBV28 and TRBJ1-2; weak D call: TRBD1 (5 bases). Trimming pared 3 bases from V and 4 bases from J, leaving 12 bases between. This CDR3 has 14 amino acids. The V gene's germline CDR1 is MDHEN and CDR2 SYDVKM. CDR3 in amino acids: CASSFEGRGYGYTF. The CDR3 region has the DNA TGTGCCAGCAGTTTCGAGGGGAGGGGCTATGGCTACACCTTC.

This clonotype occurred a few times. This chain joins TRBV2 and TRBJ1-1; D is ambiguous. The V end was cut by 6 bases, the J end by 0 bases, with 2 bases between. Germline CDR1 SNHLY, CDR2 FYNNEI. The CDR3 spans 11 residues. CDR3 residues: CASRVNTEAFF. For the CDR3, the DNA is TGTGCCAGCAGGGTGAACACTGAAGCTTTCTTT.

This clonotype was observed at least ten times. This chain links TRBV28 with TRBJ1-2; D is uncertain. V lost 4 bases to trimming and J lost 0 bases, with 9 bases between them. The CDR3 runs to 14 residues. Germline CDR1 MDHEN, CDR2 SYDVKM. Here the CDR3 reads CASSYQSPNYGYTF. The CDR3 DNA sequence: TGTGCCAGCAGTTACCAGAGCCCTAACTATGGCTACACCTTC.

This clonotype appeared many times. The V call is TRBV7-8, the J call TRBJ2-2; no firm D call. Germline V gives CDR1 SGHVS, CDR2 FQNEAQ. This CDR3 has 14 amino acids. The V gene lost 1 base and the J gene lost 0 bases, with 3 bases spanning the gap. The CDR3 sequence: CASSLESNTGELFF. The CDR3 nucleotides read TGTGCCAGCAGCTTAGAATCGAACACCGGGGAGCTGTTTTTT. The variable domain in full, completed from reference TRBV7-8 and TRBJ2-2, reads GAGVSQSPRYKVAKRGQDVALRCDPISGHVSLFWYQQALGQGPEFLTYFQNEAQLDKSGLPSDRFFAERPEGSVSTLKIQRTQQEDSAVYLCASSLESNTGELFFGEGSRLTVL.

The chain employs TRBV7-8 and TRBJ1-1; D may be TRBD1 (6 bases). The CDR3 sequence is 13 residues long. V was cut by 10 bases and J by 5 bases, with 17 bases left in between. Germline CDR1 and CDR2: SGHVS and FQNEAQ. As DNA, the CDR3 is TGTGCCACCAGAGGGGGGGCGAGGACTGAAGCTTTCTTT. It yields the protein CATRGGARTEAFF.

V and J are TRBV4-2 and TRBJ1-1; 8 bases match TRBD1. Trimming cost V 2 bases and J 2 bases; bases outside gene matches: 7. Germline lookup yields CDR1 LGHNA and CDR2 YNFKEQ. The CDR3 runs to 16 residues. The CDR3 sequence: CASSQSLGQGNTEAFF. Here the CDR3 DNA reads TGTGCCAGCAGCCAATCCCTCGGACAGGGAAACACTGAAGCTTTCTTT.

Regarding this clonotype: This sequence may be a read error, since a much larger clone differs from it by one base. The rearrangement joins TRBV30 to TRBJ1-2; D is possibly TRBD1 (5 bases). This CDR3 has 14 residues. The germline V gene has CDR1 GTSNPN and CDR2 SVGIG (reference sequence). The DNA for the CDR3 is TGTGCCTGGAGGACCGGGGGGGTACCCTATAGCTACACCTTC. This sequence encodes CAWRTGGVPYSYTF.

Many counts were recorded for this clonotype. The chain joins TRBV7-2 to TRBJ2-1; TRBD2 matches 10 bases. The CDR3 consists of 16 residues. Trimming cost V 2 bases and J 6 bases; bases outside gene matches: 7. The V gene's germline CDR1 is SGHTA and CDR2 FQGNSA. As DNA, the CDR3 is TGTGCCAGCAGCTTATCCAGCGGGAGGGTTACCAATGAGCAGTTCTTC. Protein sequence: CASSLSSGRVTNEQFF.

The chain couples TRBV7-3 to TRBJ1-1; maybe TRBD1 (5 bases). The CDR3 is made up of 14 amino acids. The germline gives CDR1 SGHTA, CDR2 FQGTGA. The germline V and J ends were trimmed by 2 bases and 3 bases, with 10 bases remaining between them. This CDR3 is CASSLQGRDTEAFF. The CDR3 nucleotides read TGTGCCAGCAGCTTACAGGGACGCGACACTGAAGCTTTCTTT.

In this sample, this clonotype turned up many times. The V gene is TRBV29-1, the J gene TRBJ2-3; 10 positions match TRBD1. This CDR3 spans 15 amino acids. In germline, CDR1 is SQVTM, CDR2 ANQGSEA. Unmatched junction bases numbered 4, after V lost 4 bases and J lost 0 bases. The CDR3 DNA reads TGCAGCGTTGTGGGGACAGGGGCTAGCACAGATACGCAGTATTTT. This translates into CSVVGTGASTDTQYF.

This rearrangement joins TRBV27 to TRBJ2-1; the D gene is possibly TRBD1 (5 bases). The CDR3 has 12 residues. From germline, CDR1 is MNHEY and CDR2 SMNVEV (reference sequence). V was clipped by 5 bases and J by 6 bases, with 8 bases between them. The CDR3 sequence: CASSPTVNEQFF. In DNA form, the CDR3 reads TGTGCCAGCAGTCCGACAGTCAATGAGCAGTTCTTC.

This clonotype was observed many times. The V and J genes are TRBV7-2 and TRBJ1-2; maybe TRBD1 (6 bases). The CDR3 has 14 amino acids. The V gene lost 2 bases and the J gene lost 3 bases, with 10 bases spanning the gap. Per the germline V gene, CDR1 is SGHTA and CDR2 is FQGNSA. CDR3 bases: TGTGCCAGCAGCTTATCGGCAGGGGACTATGGCTACACCTTC. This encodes CASSLSAGDYGYTF.

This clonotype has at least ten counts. CDR3 loop: CASTPTGFEHYGYTF. DNA for the CDR3: TGTGCCAGTACCCCCACAGGGTTTGAACACTATGGCTACACCTTC. V usage is TRBV19 and J usage is TRBJ1-2; a weak D match, TRBD1 (6 bases). The CDR3 loop spans 15 amino acids. Trimming took off 7 bases at V and 3 bases at J, with 18 bases between the two ends. Per germline, CDR1 LNHDA and CDR2 SQIVND (reference sequence).

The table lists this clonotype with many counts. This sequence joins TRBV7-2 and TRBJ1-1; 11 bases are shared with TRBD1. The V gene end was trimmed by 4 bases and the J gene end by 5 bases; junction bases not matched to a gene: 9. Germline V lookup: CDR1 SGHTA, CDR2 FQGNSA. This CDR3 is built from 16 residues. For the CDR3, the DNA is TGTGCCAGCAGCTCCCTAGGACAGGGGGCGCGAACTGAAGCTTTCTTT. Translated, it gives CASSSLGQGARTEAFF.

The CDR3 is CASSPRDRVSYEQYF. The CDR3 nucleotides are TGCGCCAGCAGCCCCCGGGACAGGGTCTCCTACGAGCAGTACTTC. The chain employs TRBV4-1 and TRBJ2-7; 9 bases map to TRBD1. Germline V CDR1 and CDR2: MGHRA, YSYEKL. The CDR3 length is 15 residues. Trimming at V came to 4 bases and at J to 0 bases, leaving 4 bases not matched to a gene.

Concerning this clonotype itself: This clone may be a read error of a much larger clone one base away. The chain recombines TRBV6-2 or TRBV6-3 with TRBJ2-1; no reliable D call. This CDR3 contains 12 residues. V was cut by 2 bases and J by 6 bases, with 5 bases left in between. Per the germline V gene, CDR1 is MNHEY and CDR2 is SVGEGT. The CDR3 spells CASSYPSNEQFF. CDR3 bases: TGTGCCAGCAGTTACCCCTCCAATGAGCAGTTCTTC.

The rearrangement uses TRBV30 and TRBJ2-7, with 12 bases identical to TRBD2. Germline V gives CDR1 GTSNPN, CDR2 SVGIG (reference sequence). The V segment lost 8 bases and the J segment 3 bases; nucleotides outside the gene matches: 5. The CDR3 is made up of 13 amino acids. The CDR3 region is CARSGLAGYEQYF. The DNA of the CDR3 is TGTGCCCGGTCGGGACTAGCGGGCTACGAGCAGTACTTC. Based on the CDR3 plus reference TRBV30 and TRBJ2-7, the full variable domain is SQTIHQWPATLVQPVGSPLSLECTVEGTSNPNLYWYRQAAGRGLQLLFYSVGIGQISSEVPQNLSASRPQDRQFILSSKKLLLSDSGFYLCARSGLAGYEQYFGPGTRLTVT.

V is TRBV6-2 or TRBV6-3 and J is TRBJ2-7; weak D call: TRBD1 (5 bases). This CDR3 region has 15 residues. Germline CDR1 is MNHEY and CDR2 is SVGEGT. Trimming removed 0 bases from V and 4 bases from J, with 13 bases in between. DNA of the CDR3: TGTGCCAGCAGTTACTCTTTGGCAGGGCTATACGAGCAGTACTTC. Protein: CASSYSLAGLYEQYF.

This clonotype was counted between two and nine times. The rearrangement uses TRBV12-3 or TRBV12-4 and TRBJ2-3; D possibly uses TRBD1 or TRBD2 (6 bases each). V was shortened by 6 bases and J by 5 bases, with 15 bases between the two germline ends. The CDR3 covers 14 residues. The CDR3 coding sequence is TGTGCCAGCAGAGTGGTCGGGGGCCAAGATACGCAGTATTTT. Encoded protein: CASRVVGGQDTQYF.

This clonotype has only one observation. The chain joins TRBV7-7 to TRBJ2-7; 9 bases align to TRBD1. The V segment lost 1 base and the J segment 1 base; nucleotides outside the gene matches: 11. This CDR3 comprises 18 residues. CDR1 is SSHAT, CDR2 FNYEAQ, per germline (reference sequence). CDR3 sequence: CASSLGGQGVFLSYEQYF. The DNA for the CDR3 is TGTGCCAGCAGCTTAGGGGGACAGGGTGTATTTTTATCCTACGAGCAGTACTTC.

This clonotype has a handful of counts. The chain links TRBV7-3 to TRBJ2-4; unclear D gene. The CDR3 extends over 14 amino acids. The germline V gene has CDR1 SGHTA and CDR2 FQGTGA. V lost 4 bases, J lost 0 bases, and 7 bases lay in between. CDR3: CASSSNKAKNIQYF. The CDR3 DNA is TGTGCCAGCAGCTCAAATAAAGCCAAAAACATTCAGTACTTC. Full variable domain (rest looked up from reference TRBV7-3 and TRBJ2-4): GAGVSQTPSNKVTEKGKYVELRCDPISGHTALYWYRQSLGQGPEFLIYFQGTGAADDSGLPNDRFFAVRPEGSVSTLKIQRTERGDSAVYLCASSSNKAKNIQYFGAGTRLSVL.

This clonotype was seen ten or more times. DNA of the CDR3: TGTGCCAGCAGCCCGATGGCCGCGGGCCAGCCCCAGCATTTT. Protein sequence: CASSPMAAGQPQHF. This sequence joins TRBV7-2 and TRBJ1-5; D is undetermined. CDR1 is SGHTA, CDR2 FQGNSA, per germline. The CDR3 has 14 amino acids. Trimming left V 5 bases short and J 7 bases short, with 15 bases between.

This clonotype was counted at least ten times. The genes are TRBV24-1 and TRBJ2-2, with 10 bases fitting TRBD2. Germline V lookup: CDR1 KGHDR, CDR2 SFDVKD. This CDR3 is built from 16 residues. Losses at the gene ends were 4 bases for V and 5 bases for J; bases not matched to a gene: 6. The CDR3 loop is CATSDLAGGGTGELFF. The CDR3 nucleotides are TGTGCCACCAGTGACTTAGCGGGAGGTGGAACCGGGGAGCTGTTTTTT.

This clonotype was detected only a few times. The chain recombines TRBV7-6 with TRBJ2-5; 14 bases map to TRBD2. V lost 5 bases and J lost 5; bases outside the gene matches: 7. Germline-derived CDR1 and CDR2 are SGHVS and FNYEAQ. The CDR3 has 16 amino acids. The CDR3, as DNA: TGTGCCAGCAGCCCGAGGACTAGCGGGAGGTGGGAGACCCAGTACTTC. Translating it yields CASSPRTSGRWETQYF.

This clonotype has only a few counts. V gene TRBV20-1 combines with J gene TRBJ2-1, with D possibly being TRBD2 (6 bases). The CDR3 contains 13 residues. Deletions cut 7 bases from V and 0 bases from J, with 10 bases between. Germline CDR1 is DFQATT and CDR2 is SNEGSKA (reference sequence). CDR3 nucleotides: TGCAGTGTCTGGCGGGACTCCTACAATGAGCAGTTCTTC. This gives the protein CSVWRDSYNEQFF.

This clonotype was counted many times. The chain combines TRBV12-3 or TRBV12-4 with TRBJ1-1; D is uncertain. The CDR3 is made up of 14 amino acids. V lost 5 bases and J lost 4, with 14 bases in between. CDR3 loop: CASSLSQGSTEAFF. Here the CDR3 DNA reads TGTGCCAGCAGTCTATCCCAAGGGTCCACTGAAGCTTTCTTT.